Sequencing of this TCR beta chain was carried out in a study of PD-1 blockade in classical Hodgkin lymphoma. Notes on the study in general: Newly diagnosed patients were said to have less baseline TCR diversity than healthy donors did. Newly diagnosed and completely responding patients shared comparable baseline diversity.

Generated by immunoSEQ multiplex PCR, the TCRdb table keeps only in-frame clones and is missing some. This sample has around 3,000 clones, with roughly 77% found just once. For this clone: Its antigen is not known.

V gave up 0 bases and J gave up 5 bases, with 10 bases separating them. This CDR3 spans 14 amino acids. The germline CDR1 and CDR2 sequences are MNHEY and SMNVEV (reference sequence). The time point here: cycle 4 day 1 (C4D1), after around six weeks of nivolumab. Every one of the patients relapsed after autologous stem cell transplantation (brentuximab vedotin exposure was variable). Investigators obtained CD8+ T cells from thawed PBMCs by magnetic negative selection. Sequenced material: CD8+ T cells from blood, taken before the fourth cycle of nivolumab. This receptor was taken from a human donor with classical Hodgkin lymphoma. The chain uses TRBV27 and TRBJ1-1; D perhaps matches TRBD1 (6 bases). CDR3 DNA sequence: TGTGCCAGCAGTTTATCTGCAGGGGAGACTGAAGCTTTCTTT. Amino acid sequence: CASSLSAGETEAFF.